These 21 T cell receptor beta chains share one sample of origin, sequenced in a study of T cells in Graves' hyperthyroidism and ophthalmopathy. RNA transcripts served as the template for amplifying TCR beta CDR3 regions. First-round RT-PCR with HTBI primers amplified the TCR CDR3 region. TCRdb re-analysed the multiplex PCR reads in MiXCR, keeping a single row per CDR3 protein. The profile shows about 510,000 distinct CDR3 sequences, about 15% of them singletons. Sequencing was done on a sample of blood. These receptors originate from a woman aged 40 to 55 with Graves' hyperthyroidism.

This clonotype was found many times. This chain links TRBV7-9 with TRBJ1-3; D uncertain. Germline V gene data show CDR1 as SEHNR and CDR2 as FQNEAQ (reference sequence). The CDR3 length is 13 residues. The V end lost 6 bases, the J end lost 0 bases, and 6 bases lay between the germline ends. The CDR3 reads CASSPISGNTIYF. The CDR3 DNA reads as TGTGCCAGCAGTCCAATCTCTGGAAACACCATATATTTT. The full variable domain, rest sourced from reference TRBV7-9 and TRBJ1-3, is DTGVSQNPRHKITKRGQNVTFRCDPISEHNRLYWYRQTLGQGPEFLTYFQNEAQLEKSRLLSDRFSAERPKGSFSTLEIQRTEQGDSAMYLCASSPISGNTIYFGEGSWLTVV.

A few counts support this clonotype. The chain couples TRBV6-2 or TRBV6-3 to TRBJ2-7, with D maybe TRBD2 (6 bases). Trimming took off 6 bases at V and 2 bases at J, with 11 bases between the two ends. CDR3 length: 13 amino acids. The germline gives CDR1 MNHEY, CDR2 SVGEGT. The CDR3 sequence is CASREGGPYEQYF. CDR3 sequence (DNA): TGTGCCAGCAGGGAGGGAGGCCCCTACGAGCAGTACTTC.

This clonotype was counted at least ten times. The rearrangement uses TRBV3-1 and TRBJ2-7; no firm D call. The germline CDR1 and CDR2 sequences are LGHDT and YNNKEL (reference sequence). The CDR3 contains 14 residues. Deletions cut 0 bases from V and 4 bases from J, with 10 bases between. CDR3 amino acids: CASSQDAQTYEQYF. The CDR3 region has the DNA TGTGCCAGCAGCCAAGATGCACAGACATACGAGCAGTACTTC.

The V gene is TRBV25-1, the J gene TRBJ1-2; a weak D match, TRBD1 (6 bases). The CDR3 is 14 residues long. With 2 bases removed from V and 5 bases from J, the gap between germline ends came to 12 bases. CDR1 and CDR2 from the germline V gene are MGHDK and SYGVNS. CDR3 in amino acids: CASSERGGAYGYTF. DNA for the CDR3: TGTGCCAGCAGTGAAAGGGGGGGGGCTTATGGCTACACCTTC.

The CDR3 nucleotides read TGTGCCAGCAGATCAGGGGTTATAACAGATACGCAGTATTTT. Protein sequence: CASRSGVITDTQYF. The chain has TRBV2 and TRBJ2-3; tentatively, D is TRBD1 (6 bases). V was shortened by 6 bases and J by 3 bases, with 13 bases between the two germline ends. CDR1 is SNHLY, CDR2 FYNNEI, per germline. The CDR3 contains 14 residues.

This clonotype came up many times. The chain carries TRBV11-3 and TRBJ2-2; D may match TRBD1 or TRBD2 (6 bases each). The length of the CDR3 is 15 residues. From germline, CDR1 is SGHNT and CDR2 YENEEA. Deletions cut 5 bases from V and 7 bases from J, with 17 bases between. This CDR3 is CASSPSGALGGELFF. In nucleotides, the CDR3 is TGTGCCAGCAGCCCCTCGGGGGCGCTTGGCGGGGAGCTGTTTTTT.

The chain uses TRBV19 and TRBJ2-2; the D is unclear. Trimming took off 0 bases at V and 2 bases at J, with 13 bases between the two ends. CDR3 size: 17 residues. Per the germline V gene, CDR1 is LNHDA and CDR2 is SQIVND (reference sequence). This chain's CDR3 is CASSIDRRGYNTGELFF. The CDR3 nucleotides are TGTGCCAGTAGTATAGATCGTCGCGGTTATAACACCGGGGAGCTGTTTTTT.

This clonotype has ten or more counts. The chain links TRBV28 to TRBJ2-7; D possibly uses TRBD1 or TRBD2 (6 bases each). The V end was cut by 8 bases, the J end by 7 bases, with 15 bases between. Germline values: CDR1 MDHEN, CDR2 SYDVKM. The CDR3 is 12 residues long. CDR3 in DNA: TGTGCCAGCGAGGAACAGGGAGGAGAGCAGTACTTC. Protein sequence: CASEEQGGEQYF.

The chain joins TRBV29-1 to TRBJ2-1, with 11 positions matching TRBD1. Germline trimming cut 3 bases from V and 9 bases from J; bases unmatched to any gene: 7. The CDR3 covers 14 residues. Germline assignment: CDR1 SQVTM and CDR2 ANQGSEA. The CDR3 loop is CSVESGQGASEQFF. The CDR3 nucleotides are TGCAGCGTTGAGTCCGGACAGGGGGCTAGTGAGCAGTTCTTC.

There are many counts of this clonotype. The CDR3 sequence: CASSSDGTSTDTQYF. CDR3 sequence (DNA): TGTGCCAGCAGTTCGGACGGGACTAGCACAGATACGCAGTATTTT. This chain uses TRBV28 with TRBJ2-3, with D possibly TRBD2 on 6 matching bases. From germline, CDR1 is MDHEN and CDR2 SYDVKM. The CDR3 runs to 15 residues. V dropped 4 bases and J dropped 0 bases, with 11 bases sitting between them.

This clonotype has ten or more counts. CDR3 bases: TGTGCCAGCAGTCCTACAGGGGGCGCGGGCAATCAGCCCCAGCATTTT. This translates into CASSPTGGAGNQPQHF. The J gene is TRBJ1-5, the V gene TRBV12-3 or TRBV12-4; 9 bases match TRBD1. With 5 bases clipped from V and 2 bases from J, the junction kept 7 bases outside the gene matches. This CDR3 is 16 amino acids long.

As regards this clonotype: A much larger clone differs by one base, so this may be a read error. The gene calls are TRBV6-1 and TRBJ1-5, with TRBD1 identical over 9 bases. Per the germline V gene, CDR1 is MNHNS and CDR2 is SASEGT. This CDR3 region has 16 residues. CDR3 sequence (DNA): TGTGCCAGCAGTCGTCGGACAGGGGATAGCAATCAGCCCCGGCATTTT. Translated: CASSRRTGDSNQPRHF.

The chain is built from TRBV19 and TRBJ2-1; D remains ambiguous. Trimming cost V 1 base and J 5 bases, with 9 bases left between them. CDR1 and CDR2 (germline): LNHDA, SQIVND (reference sequence). The CDR3 extends over 14 amino acids. The CDR3 region is CASSIGGWHNEQFF. The CDR3 nucleotides are TGTGCCAGTAGTATAGGGGGATGGCACAATGAGCAGTTCTTC.

CDR3 in amino acids: CANSRDSQNTEAFF. The CDR3 DNA sequence: TGTGCCAACTCCCGGGACAGCCAGAACACTGAAGCTTTCTTT. The chain joins TRBV5-5 to TRBJ1-1, with 7 bases fitting TRBD1. The CDR3 extends over 14 amino acids. Trimming cost V 9 bases and J 1 base; bases outside gene matches: 9. Germline V gene sequence: CDR1 SGHKS, CDR2 YYEKEE (reference sequence).

This clonotype occurred many times. The chain employs TRBV20-1 and TRBJ2-7; weak D call: TRBD1 (6 bases). CDR1 and CDR2 (germline): DFQATT, SNEGSKA (reference sequence). The CDR3 runs 14 residues. Trimming removed 4 bases from V and 0 bases from J, with 13 bases in between. The CDR3 DNA reads as TGCAGTGCTAAAGGACAGCCAAGCTCCTACGAGCAGTACTTC. It yields the protein CSAKGQPSSYEQYF.

Comment on this clonotype: A junction end diverges from the germline sequence, so it may reflect a read error. V and J are TRBV9 and TRBJ2-1; 7 nucleotides agree with TRBD2. The CDR3 contains 14 residues. The germline V gene encodes CDR1 SGDLS and CDR2 YYNGEE. The CDR3 is CASSGRLAGNGQFF. The DNA of the CDR3 is TGTGCCAGCAGCGGAAGACTAGCTGGCAATGGGCAGTTCTTC.

This clonotype was seen ten or more times. The V gene is TRBV28, the J gene TRBJ1-2; a possible D gene is TRBD1 (6 bases). Germline lookup yields CDR1 MDHEN and CDR2 SYDVKM. The CDR3 length is 16 residues. Trimming shortened V by 5 bases and J by 4 bases, and 20 bases separated the two germline ends. The CDR3 spells CASSPPTNDRSYGYTF. DNA of the CDR3: TGTGCCAGCAGTCCCCCTACCAACGACAGGAGCTATGGCTACACCTTC.

The genes are TRBV15 and TRBJ2-7, with D perhaps given as TRBD1 or TRBD2 (5 bases each). Germline CDR1 is LNHNV and CDR2 is YYDKDF (reference sequence). The CDR3 has 12 residues. The V end lost 8 bases, the J end lost 3 bases, and 11 bases lay between the germline ends. In DNA, the CDR3 is TGTGCCACCGGGGACCAACGCTACGAGCAGTACTTC. Translation: CATGDQRYEQYF.

The table lists this clonotype with many counts. The J gene is TRBJ2-7, the V gene TRBV28; TRBD2 matches 10 bases. This CDR3 comprises 16 residues. V lost 3 bases, J lost 4 bases, and 9 bases stayed unmatched. The germline gives CDR1 MDHEN, CDR2 SYDVKM. The CDR3 loop reads CASSFPSGRYSYEQYF. DNA of the CDR3: TGTGCCAGCAGTTTCCCTAGCGGGAGATACTCTTACGAGCAGTACTTC.

This clonotype was counted many times. The gene calls are TRBV7-8 and TRBJ1-1; D gene uncertain. Trimming pared 6 bases from V and 3 bases from J, leaving 14 bases between. Germline V gene lookup returns CDR1 SGHVS and CDR2 FQNEAQ. The CDR3 spans 14 residues. Here the CDR3 DNA reads TGTGCCAGCAGTCTTAGCCAGGAGTACACTGAAGCTTTCTTT. Translated, it gives CASSLSQEYTEAFF.

This clonotype showed up many times. The J gene is TRBJ1-1, the V gene TRBV7-9; 8 bases line up with TRBD1. Germline V gene data show CDR1 as SEHNR and CDR2 as FQNEAQ (reference sequence). The CDR3 runs to 14 residues. Losses at the gene ends were 7 bases for V and 4 bases for J; bases not matched to a gene: 8. CDR3 residues: CASTPGQGVTEAFF. DNA for the CDR3: TGTGCCAGCACGCCAGGACAGGGCGTCACTGAAGCTTTCTTT.